The present T cell receptor beta chain was sequenced within a study of cytomegalovirus exposure and HLA in healthy donors (TCRdb year 2017). The study in broad terms: A later analysis indicated that the 95 to 150 validation repertoires were generated on the platform also employed for the approximately 700 repertoires of the first cohort. The aim of the study was to test whether cataloging public T cell receptors could identify signatures of past pathogen exposure. In addition to the first cohort of around 670 subjects, a separate validation cohort of under 150 different subjects was used. The study combined high-throughput TCR immunosequencing, statistical association of individual TCRs with disease status, and machine learning to predict cytomegalovirus infection status. Results and caveats for the whole study, not just this receptor: While some public TCRs were present in many individuals, most TCR sequences turned up only very rarely across donors. In both the original and validation cohorts, the classifier was reported to diagnose cytomegalovirus status with high specificity and sensitivity. A total of fewer than 200 TCR beta chains were listed by the study as associated with cytomegalovirus. A later analysis had no HLA typing for the validation cohort, so co-occurrence there was scored across all 130 or so repertoires. In a later analysis, TCRs clustered in the first cohort were found to also tend to co-occur in the roughly 120 validation repertoires, with around 94% of cluster scores above 0. Three of the identified cytomegalovirus-associated TCR beta chains were confirmed in vitro to be specific for cytomegalovirus antigens. The authors suggested that the approach could potentially be extended to other disease states and immunological phenotypes.

CDR1 and CDR2 are drawn from the germline V gene: SGHTA, FQGTGA. The germline ends are 11 bases apart after V is trimmed by 2 bases and J by 2 bases. There are 15 amino acids in the CDR3, from cysteine to phenylalanine inclusive. Only CDR3 DNA remains: 45 bases, in frame from the first base. Library method: the immunoSEQ multiplex PCR assay. As for the original processing: A statistical classification framework was built to diagnose cytomegalovirus status from the catalog of TCR beta chain sequences. TCRdb limited this immuneACCESS table to in-frame rearrangements with V and J called. A share of clones is missing; checked studies link under half to unresolved V genes, and the rest is unexplained. V, J and clone size reflect that table, while D and trimming were determined from the DNA. The sample table contains a few hundred thousand clones; only one count was recorded for roughly 85% of them. The ten largest clones capture approximately 0.84% of the sample.

Turning to this clone: Its antigen target is currently unknown. There are no base qualities to consult, and no much larger clone falls within one base.

The donors were included in the validation cohort of some 120 subjects, a group kept apart from the roughly 700-subject first cohort. This receptor was obtained from a woman aged 18-29 years in good health and CMV-seronegative. The rearranged segments are TRBV7-3 and TRBJ2-3; matching of 5 bases hints at TRBD1 as the D gene. Sequenced: PBMCs. The nucleotides read TGTGCCAGCAGCTTACAGGCAGGGCCCACAGATACGCAGTATTTT. Its translation is CASSLQAGPTDTQYF. Reference TRBV7-3 and TRBJ2-3 genes cover what lies past the CDR3, so the full variable domain is GAGVSQTPSNKVTEKGKYVELRCDPISGHTALYWYRQSLGQGPEFLIYFQGTGAADDSGLPNDRFFAVRPEGSVSTLKIQRTERGDSAVYLCASSLQAGPTDTQYFGPGTRLTVL.